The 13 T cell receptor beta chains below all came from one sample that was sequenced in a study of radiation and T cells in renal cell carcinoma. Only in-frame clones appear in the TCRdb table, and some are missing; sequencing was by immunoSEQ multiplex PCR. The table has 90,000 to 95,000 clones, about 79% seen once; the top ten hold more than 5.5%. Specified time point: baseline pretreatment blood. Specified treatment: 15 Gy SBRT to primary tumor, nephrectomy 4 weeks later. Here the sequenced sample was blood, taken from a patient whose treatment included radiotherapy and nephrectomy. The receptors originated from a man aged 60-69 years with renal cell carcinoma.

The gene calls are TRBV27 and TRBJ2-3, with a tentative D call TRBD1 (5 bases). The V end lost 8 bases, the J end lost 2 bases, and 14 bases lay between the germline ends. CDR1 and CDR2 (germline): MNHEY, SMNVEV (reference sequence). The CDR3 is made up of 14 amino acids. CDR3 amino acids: CASRPWGNTDTQYF. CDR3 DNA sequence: TGTGCCAGCCGACCTTGGGGCAACACAGATACGCAGTATTTT.

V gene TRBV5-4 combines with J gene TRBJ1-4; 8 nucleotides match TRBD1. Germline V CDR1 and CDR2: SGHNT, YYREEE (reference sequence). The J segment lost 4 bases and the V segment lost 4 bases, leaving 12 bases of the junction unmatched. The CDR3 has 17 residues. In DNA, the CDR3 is TGTGCCAGCAGCCACCTAGGGACAGGCACCCGTAATGAAAAACTGTTTTTT. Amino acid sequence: CASSHLGTGTRNEKLFF.

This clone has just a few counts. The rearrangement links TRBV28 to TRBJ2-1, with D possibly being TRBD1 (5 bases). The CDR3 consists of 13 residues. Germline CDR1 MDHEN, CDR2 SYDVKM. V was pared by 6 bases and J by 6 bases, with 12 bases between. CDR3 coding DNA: TGTGCCAGCAGCCTGACAGTGGGCAATGAGCAGTTCTTC. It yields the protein CASSLTVGNEQFF.

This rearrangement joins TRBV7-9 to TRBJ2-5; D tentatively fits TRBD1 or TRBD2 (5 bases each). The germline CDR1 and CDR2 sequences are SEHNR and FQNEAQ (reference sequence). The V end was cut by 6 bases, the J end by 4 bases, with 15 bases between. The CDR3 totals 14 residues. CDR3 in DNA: TGTGCCAGCAGTCTGCCGGGGCCGGGAGAGACCCAGTACTTC. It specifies CASSLPGPGETQYF.

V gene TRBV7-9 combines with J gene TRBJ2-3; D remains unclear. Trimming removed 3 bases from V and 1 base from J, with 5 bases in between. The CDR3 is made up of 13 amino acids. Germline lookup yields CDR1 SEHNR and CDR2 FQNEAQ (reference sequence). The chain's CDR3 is CASSFLGTDTQYF. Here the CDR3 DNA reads TGTGCCAGCAGCTTCCTCGGCACAGATACGCAGTATTTT.

The CDR3 protein is CASSVGGVETQYF. CDR3 nucleotide sequence: TGTGCCAGCAGCGTAGGGGGGGTGGAGACCCAGTACTTC. This chain connects TRBV9 to TRBJ2-5; TRBD2 might be the D (6 bases). The CDR3 runs to 13 residues. V was trimmed by 0 bases and J by 5 bases, leaving 8 bases between them. Germline V gene data show CDR1 as SGDLS and CDR2 as YYNGEE.

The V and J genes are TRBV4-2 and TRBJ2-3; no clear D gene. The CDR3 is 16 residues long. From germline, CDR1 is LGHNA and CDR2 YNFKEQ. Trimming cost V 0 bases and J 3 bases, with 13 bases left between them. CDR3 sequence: CASSQERQPMTDTQYF. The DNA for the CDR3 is TGTGCCAGCAGCCAAGAGCGCCAACCCATGACAGATACGCAGTATTTT.

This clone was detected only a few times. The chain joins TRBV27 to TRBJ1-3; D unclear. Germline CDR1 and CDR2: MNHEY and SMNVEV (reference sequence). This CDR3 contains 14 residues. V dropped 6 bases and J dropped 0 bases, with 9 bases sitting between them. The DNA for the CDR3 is TGTGCCAGCAGATTTTCGGGCTCTGGAAACACCATATATTTT. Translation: CASRFSGSGNTIYF.

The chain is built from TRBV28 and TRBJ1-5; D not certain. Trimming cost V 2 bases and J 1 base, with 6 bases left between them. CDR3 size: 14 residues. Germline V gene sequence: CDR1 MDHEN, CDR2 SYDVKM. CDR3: CASSLVQSNQPQHF. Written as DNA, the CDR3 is TGTGCCAGCAGTTTAGTACAGAGCAATCAGCCCCAGCATTTT.

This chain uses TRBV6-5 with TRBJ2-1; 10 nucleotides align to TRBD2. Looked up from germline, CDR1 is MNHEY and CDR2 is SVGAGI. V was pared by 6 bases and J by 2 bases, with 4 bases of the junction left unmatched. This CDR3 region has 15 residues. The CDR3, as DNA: TGTGCCAGCAGACTCACTAGCGGGACCTACAATGAGCAGTTCTTC. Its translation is CASRLTSGTYNEQFF.

The CDR3 sequence: CASSTEGGGNYGYTF. CDR3 bases: TGTGCCAGCAGCACCGAGGGGGGCGGTAACTATGGCTACACCTTC. The genes are TRBV5-4 and TRBJ1-2; D is possibly TRBD1 (6 bases). Germline values: CDR1 SGHNT, CDR2 YYREEE (reference sequence). Trimming removed 4 bases from V and 1 base from J, with 14 bases in between. CDR3 length equals 15 residues.

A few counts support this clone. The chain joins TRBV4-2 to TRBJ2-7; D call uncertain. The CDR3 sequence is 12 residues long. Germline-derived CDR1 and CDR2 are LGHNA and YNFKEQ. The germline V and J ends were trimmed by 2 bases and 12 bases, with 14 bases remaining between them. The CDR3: CASSQNRNSLYF. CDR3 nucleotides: TGTGCCAGCAGCCAAAATCGGAATTCTCTGTACTTC.

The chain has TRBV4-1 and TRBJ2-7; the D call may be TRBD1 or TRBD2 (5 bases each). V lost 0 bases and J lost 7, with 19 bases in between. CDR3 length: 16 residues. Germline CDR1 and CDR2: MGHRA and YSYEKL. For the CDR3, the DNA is TGCGCCAGCAGCCAAGAGGCCCGGGGCTTGGGTCTTGAGCAGTACTTC. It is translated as CASSQEARGLGLEQYF.